The subject of this entry is one TCR beta chain. The data are from a study of cytomegalovirus exposure and HLA in healthy donors. The germline CDR1 and CDR2 sequences are LNHDA and SQIVND (reference sequence). Trimming left V 3 bases short and J 5 bases short, with 14 bases between. This CDR3 has 14 amino acids. 13 Jbeta primers and 60 Vbeta primers were used for the PCR. Clones were read by immunoSEQ multiplex PCR, and TCRdb kept only the in-frame ones, dropping some. The repertoire has 200,000 or so clones, nearly 80% of them found once; the top ten carry 1.5% to 2%. The TCR originated in a man aged 18 to 30 in good health and CMV-seronegative. V is TRBV19 and J is TRBJ2-7, with TRBD1 as a possible D gene (5 bases). Specimen: PBMCs. In nucleotides, the CDR3 is TGTGCCAGTAGTATGGCAGGGCGATTCAACGAGCAGTACTTC. Its protein product is CASSMAGRFNEQYF. Full variable domain (missing parts from reference TRBV19 and TRBJ2-7): DGGITQSPKYLFRKEGQNVTLSCEQNLNHDAMYWYRQDPGQGLRLIYYSQIVNDFQKGDIAEGYSVSREKKESFPLTVTSAQKNPTAFYLCASSMAGRFNEQYFGPGTRLTVT.